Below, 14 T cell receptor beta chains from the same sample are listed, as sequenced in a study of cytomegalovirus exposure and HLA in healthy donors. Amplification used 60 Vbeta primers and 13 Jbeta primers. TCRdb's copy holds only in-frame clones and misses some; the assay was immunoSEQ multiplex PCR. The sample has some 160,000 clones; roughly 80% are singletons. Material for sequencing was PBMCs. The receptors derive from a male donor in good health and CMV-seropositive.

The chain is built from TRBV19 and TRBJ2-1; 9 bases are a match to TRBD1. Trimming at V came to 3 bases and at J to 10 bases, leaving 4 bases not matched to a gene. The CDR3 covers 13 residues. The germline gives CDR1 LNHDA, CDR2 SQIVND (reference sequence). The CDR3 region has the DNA TGTGCCAGTAGTATTGGGACAGGGAGGGAGCAGTTCTTC. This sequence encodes CASSIGTGREQFF. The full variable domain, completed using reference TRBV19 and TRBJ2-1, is DGGITQSPKYLFRKEGQNVTLSCEQNLNHDAMYWYRQDPGQGLRLIYYSQIVNDFQKGDIAEGYSVSREKKESFPLTVTSAQKNPTAFYLCASSIGTGREQFFGPGTRLTVL.

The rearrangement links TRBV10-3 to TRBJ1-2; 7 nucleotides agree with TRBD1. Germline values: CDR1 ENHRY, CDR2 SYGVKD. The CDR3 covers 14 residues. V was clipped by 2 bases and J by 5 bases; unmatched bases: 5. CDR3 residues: CAISEGGTVYGYTF. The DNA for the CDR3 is TGTGCCATCAGTGAGGGCGGGACAGTATATGGCTACACCTTC.

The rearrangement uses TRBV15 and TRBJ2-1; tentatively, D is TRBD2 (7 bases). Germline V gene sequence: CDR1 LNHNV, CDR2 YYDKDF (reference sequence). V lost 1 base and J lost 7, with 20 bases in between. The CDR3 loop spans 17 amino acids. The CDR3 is CATSRGGTGGRGNEQFF. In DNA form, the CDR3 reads TGTGCCACCAGCAGAGGTGGAACGGGGGGCCGGGGGAATGAGCAGTTCTTC. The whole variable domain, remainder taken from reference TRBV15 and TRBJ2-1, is DAMVIQNPRYQVTQFGKPVTLSCSQTLNHNVMYWYQQKSSQAPKLLFHYYDKDFNNEADTPDNFQSRRPNTSFCFLDIRSPGLGDTAMYLCATSRGGTGGRGNEQFFGPGTRLTVL.

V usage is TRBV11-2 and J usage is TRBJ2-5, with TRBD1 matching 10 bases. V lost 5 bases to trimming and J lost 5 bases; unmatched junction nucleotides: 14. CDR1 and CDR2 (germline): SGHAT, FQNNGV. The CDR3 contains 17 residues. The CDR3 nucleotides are TGTGCCAGCAGCCCCTTAGCCCCGGGACAGGGGACGGAGACCCAGTACTTC. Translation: CASSPLAPGQGTETQYF.

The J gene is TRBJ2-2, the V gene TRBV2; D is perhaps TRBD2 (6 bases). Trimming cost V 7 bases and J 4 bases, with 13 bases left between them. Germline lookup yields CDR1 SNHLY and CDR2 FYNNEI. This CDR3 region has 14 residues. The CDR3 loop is CASKTGAFTGELFF. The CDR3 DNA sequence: TGTGCCAGCAAAACGGGAGCCTTCACCGGGGAGCTGTTTTTT.

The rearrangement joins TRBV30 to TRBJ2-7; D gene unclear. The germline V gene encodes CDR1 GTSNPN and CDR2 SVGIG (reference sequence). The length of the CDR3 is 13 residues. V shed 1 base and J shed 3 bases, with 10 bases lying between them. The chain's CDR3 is CAWSGNLDYEQYF. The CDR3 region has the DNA TGTGCCTGGAGTGGTAATTTAGACTACGAGCAGTACTTC.

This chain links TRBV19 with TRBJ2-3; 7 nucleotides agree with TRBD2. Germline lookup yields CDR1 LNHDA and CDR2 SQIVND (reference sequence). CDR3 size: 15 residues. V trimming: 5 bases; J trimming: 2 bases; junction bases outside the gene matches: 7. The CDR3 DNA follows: TGTGCCAGTAGTGACAGCGGGATATACACAGATACGCAGTATTTT. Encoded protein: CASSDSGIYTDTQYF.

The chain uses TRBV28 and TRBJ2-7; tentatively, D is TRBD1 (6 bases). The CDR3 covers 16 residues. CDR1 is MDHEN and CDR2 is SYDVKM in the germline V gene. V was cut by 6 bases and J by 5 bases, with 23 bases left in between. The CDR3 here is CASSHPRGRQGNEQYF. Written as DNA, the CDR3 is TGTGCCAGCAGCCACCCTAGGGGGAGACAAGGTAACGAGCAGTACTTC.

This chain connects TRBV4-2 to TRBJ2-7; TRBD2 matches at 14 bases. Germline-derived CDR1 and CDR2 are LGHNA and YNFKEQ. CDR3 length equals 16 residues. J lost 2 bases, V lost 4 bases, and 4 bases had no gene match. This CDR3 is CASSPWTSGGPYEQYF. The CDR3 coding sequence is TGTGCCAGCAGCCCGTGGACTAGCGGGGGGCCCTACGAGCAGTACTTC.

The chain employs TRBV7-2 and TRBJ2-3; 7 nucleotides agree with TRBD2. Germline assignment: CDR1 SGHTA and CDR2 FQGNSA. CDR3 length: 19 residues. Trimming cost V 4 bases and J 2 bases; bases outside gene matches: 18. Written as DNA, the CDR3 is TGTGCCAGCAGCTGGGGTGGGAGACTAGCCCAAGCCCTCACAGATACGCAGTATTTT. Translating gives CASSWGGRLAQALTDTQYF.

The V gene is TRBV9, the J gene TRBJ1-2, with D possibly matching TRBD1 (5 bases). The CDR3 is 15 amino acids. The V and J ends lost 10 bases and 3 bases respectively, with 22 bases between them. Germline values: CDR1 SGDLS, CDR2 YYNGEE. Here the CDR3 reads CASAGVGQGYYGYTF. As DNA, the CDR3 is TGTGCCTCCGCTGGAGTAGGGCAGGGCTACTATGGCTACACCTTC.

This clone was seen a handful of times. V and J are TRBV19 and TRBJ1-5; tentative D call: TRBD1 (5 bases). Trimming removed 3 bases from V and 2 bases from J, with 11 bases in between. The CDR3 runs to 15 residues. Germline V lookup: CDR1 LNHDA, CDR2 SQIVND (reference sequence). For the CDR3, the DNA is TGTGCCAGTAGTATGTCAAGCAGGGGCAATCAGCCCCAGCATTTT. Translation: CASSMSSRGNQPQHF.

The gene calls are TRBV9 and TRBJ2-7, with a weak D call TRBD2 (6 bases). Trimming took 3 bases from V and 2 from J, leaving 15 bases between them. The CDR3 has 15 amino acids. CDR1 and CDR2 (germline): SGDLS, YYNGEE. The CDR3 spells CASSGGRAGTYEQYF. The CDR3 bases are TGTGCCAGCAGCGGGGGCAGGGCGGGAACCTACGAGCAGTACTTC.

The CDR3 sequence is CASSPAWREGPDTQYF. The CDR3 nucleotides are TGTGCCAGCTCACCCGCTTGGAGGGAGGGGCCAGATACGCAGTATTTT. The chain joins TRBV18 to TRBJ2-3; 7 bases line up with TRBD2. This CDR3 comprises 16 residues. CDR1 and CDR2 from the germline V gene are KGHSH and LQKENI. The J segment lost 4 bases and the V segment lost 3 bases, leaving 10 bases of the junction unmatched.